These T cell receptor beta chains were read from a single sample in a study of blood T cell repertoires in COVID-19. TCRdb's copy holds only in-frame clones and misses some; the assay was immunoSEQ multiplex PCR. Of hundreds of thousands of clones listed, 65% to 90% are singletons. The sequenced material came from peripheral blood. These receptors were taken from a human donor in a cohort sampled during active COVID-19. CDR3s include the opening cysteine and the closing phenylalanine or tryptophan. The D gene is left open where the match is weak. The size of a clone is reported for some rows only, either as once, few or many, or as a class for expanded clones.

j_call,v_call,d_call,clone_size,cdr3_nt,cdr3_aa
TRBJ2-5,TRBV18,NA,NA,TGTGCCAGCTCACCACAGAGCGGGGAGACCCAGTACTTC,CASSPQSGETQYF
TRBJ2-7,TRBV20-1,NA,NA,TGCAGTGCTAGTCCCCTGAGCGAGCAGTACTTC,CSASPLSEQYF
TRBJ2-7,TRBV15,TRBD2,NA,TGTGCCACCAGCAGAGATCCAGCGGGAAGTAGCGAGCAGTACTTC,CATSRDPAGSSEQYF
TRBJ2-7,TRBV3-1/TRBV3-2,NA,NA,TGTGCCAGCAGCCAAGACAGGACAGGGAGGGGCGAGCAGTACTTC,CASSQDRTGRGEQYF
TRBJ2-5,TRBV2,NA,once,TGTGCCAGCAGAACTAGGCCTCTAGAGACCCAGTACTTC,CASRTRPLETQYF
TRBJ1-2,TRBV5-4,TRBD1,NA,TGTGCCAGCAGCCGAGGGACAGGGGGCACAATCAACTATGGCTACACCTTC,CASSRGTGGTINYGYTF
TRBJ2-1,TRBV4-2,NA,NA,TGTGCCAGCAGCCAAGACTACCTCTCCTACAATGAGCAGTTCTTC,CASSQDYLSYNEQFF
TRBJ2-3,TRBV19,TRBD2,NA,TGTGCCAGTAGTATTGGGACTAGATCAGATACGCAGTATTTT,CASSIGTRSDTQYF
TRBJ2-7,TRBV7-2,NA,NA,TGTGCCAGCAGCTTACAGGTATCCTACGAGCAGTACTTC,CASSLQVSYEQYF
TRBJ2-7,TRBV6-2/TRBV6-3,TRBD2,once,TGTGCCAGCACCCCGACTAGCGGGACTTCCTACGAGCAGTACTTC,CASTPTSGTSYEQYF
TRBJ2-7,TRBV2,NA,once,TGTGCCAGCAGGGCTAGTGAGTCCTCCTACGAGCAGTACTTC,CASRASESSYEQYF
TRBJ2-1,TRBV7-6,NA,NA,TGTGCCAGCAGTAGAAGGACACCCCTAACTCGGGGGACCTACAATGAGCAGTTCTTC,CASSRRTPLTRGTYNEQFF
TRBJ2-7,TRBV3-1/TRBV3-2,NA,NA,TGTGCCAGCAGCCAAGATCGGGCTGGGGGGAGGGAGCAGTACTTC,CASSQDRAGGREQYF
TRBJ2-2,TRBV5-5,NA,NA,TGTGCCAGCAGTCTGCTAGGGAACACCGGGGAGCTGTTTTTT,CASSLLGNTGELFF
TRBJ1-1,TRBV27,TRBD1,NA,TGTGCCAGCAAATCAGGGGGCCGTATTAGCACTGAAGCTTTCTTT,CASKSGGRISTEAFF
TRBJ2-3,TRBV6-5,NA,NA,TGTGCCACCCTTAGCACAGATACGCAGTATTTT,CATLSTDTQYF
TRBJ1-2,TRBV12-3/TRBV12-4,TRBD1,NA,TGTGCCAGCAGCAAAACAGGGGGCGGTGGCTACACCTTC,CASSKTGGGGYTF
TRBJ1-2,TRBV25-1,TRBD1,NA,TGTGCCAGCAGTGCTCCTGGACAGGGGGTTTATGGCTACACCTTC,CASSAPGQGVYGYTF
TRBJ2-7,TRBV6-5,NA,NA,TGTGCCAGCACCAAGGGGCAGGGCGAGCAGTACTTC,CASTKGQGEQYF
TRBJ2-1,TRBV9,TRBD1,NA,TGTGCCAGCAGTCGGGACAGGGTCAATGAGCAGTTCTTC,CASSRDRVNEQFF
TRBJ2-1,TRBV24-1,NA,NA,TGTGCCACCAGTCCACACGCCGGGACCGGGGGCTCCTACAATGAGCAGTTCTTC,CATSPHAGTGGSYNEQFF
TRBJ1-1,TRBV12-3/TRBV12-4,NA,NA,TGTGCCAGCGGCCCCCAGGGCGACACTGAAGCTTTCTTT,CASGPQGDTEAFF
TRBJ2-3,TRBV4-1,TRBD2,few,TGCGCCAGCAGCCAAGCCCCCAGCGGGAGGATCTCAGATACGCAGTATTTT,CASSQAPSGRISDTQYF
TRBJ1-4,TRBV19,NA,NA,TGTGCCAGTAGTATAAACGTCTTACGAGGTGAAAAACTGTTTTTT,CASSINVLRGEKLFF
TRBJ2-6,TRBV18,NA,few,TGTGCCAGCTCACCGGACTTCACTGGGGCCAACGTCCTGACTTTC,CASSPDFTGANVLTF
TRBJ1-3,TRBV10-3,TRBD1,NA,TGTGCCACCGGGACAGGGGATGTGGGAAACACCATATATTTT,CATGTGDVGNTIYF
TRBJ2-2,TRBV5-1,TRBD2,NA,TGCGCCAGCAATCCAGCGGGAATGACCGGGGAGCTGTTTTTT,CASNPAGMTGELFF
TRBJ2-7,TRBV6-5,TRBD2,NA,TGTGCCAGCAGTTTAGCGGGGGGCACCTACGAGCAGTACTTC,CASSLAGGTYEQYF
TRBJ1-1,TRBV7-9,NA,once,TGTGCCAGCAGCTTAGGGACAATCAACACTGAAGCTTTCTTT,CASSLGTINTEAFF
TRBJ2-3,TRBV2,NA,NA,TGTGCCAGCAGTGGCCAGGGTGGGATGGCGCAGTATTTT,CASSGQGGMAQYF
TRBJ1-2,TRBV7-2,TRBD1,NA,TGTGCCAGCAGCTCGGGACAGGCAATCGGGAATGGCTACACCTTC,CASSSGQAIGNGYTF
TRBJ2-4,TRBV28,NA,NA,TGTGCCAGCAGAACCGGACAGACAAACATTCAGTACTTC,CASRTGQTNIQYF
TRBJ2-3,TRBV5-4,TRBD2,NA,TGTGCCAGCAGCAGTAGCGGGTTTGGCACAGATACGCAGTATTTT,CASSSSGFGTDTQYF
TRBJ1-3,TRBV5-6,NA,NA,TGTGCCAGCAGCTTACGACAGGTCTACACCATATATTTT,CASSLRQVYTIYF
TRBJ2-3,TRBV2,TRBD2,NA,TGTGCCAGCAGTGAACTAGCGGGAGCTGCAGATACGCAGTATTTT,CASSELAGAADTQYF
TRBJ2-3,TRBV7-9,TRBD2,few,TGTGCCAGCAGCTTAGCGGCTAGCGGGAGGGCAGATACGCAGTATTTT,CASSLAASGRADTQYF
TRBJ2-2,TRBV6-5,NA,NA,TGTGCCAGCAGCAGGCGACGGACAGAAACCGGGGAGCTGTTTTTT,CASSRRRTETGELFF
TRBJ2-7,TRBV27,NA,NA,TGTGCCAGCGGGAGACTGGGAGCCTACGAGCAGTACTTC,CASGRLGAYEQYF
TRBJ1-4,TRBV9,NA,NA,TGTGCCAGCAGCGTAGCTTACCAGGCAAATGAAAAACTGTTTTTT,CASSVAYQANEKLFF
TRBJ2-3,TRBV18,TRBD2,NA,TGTGCCAGCCCCCGTAGCGGGCGACTGACAGATACGCAGTATTTT,CASPRSGRLTDTQYF
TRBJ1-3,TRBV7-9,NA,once,TGTGCCAGCAGCTTAGCTAGCAGCTCTGGAAACACCATATATTTT,CASSLASSSGNTIYF
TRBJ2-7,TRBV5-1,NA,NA,TGCGCCAGCAGTCCAAGCGGGCACAGCTCCTACGAGCAGTACTTC,CASSPSGHSSYEQYF
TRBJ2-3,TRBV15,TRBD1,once,TGTGCCACCGCGCCGAGACAGGGACCTGGGCCGCAGTATTTT,CATAPRQGPGPQYF
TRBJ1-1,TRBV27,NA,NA,TGTGCCAGCAGTTCTCCCTCCCGGGGGTGGACTGAAGCTTTCTTT,CASSSPSRGWTEAFF
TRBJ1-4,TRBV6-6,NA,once,TGTGCCAGCAGTCCCAGCCGGGGAGAGGCGTGGGATGAAAAACTGTTTTTT,CASSPSRGEAWDEKLFF